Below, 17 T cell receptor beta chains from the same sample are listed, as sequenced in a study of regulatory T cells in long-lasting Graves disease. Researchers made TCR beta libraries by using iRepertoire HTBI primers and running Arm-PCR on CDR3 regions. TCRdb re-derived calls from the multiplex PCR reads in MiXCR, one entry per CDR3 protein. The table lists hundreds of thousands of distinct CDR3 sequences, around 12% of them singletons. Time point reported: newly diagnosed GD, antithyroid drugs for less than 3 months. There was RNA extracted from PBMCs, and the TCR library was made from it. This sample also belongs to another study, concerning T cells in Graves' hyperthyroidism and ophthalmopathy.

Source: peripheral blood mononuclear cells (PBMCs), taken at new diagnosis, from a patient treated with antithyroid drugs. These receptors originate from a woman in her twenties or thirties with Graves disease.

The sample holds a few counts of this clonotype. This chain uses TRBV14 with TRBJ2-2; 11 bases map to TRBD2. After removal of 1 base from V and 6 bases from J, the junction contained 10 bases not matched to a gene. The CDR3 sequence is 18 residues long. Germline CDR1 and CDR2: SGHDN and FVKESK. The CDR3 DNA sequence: TGTGCCAGCAGCCAAGGGAACCTACTAGCGGGAGCGGCCGGGGAGCTGTTTTTT. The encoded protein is CASSQGNLLAGAAGELFF.

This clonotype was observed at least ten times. The CDR3: CASSLGTGNYEQYF. In nucleotides, the CDR3 is TGCGCCAGCAGCTTGGGGACAGGAAACTACGAGCAGTACTTC. The J gene is TRBJ2-7, the V gene TRBV5-1; 7 positions agree with TRBD1. V was pared by 0 bases and J by 3 bases, with 3 bases of the junction left unmatched. This CDR3 region has 14 residues. Per germline, CDR1 SGHRS and CDR2 YFSETQ.

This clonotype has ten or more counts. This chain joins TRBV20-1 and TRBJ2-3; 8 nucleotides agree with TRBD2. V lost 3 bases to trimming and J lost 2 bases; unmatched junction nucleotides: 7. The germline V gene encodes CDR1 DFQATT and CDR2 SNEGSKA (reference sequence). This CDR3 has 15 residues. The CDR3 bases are TGCAGTGCTAGGCTACTAGCGGCGGTCACAGATACGCAGTATTTT. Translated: CSARLLAAVTDTQYF.

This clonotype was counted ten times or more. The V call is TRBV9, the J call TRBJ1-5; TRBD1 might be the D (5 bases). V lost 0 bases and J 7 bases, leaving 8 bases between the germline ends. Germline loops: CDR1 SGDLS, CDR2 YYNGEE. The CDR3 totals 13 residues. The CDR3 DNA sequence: TGTGCCAGCAGCGTAGATCAGGGACAGCCCCAGCATTTT. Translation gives CASSVDQGQPQHF.

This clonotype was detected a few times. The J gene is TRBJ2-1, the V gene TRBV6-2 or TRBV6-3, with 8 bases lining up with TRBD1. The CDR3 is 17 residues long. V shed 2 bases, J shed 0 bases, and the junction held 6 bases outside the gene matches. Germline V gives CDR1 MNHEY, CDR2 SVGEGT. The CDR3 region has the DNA TGTGCCAGCAGTTACCCAACAGGGGGTAGCTCCTACAATGAGCAGTTCTTC. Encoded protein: CASSYPTGGSSYNEQFF.

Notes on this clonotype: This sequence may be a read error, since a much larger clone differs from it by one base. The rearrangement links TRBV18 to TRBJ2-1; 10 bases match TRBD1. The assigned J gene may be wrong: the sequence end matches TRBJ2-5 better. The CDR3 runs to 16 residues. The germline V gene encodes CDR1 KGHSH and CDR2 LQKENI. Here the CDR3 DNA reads TGTGTCAGCTCACCCGCGGGGACAGGGGTTAGGAAGACCCAGTACTTC. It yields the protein CVSSPAGTGVRKTQYF.

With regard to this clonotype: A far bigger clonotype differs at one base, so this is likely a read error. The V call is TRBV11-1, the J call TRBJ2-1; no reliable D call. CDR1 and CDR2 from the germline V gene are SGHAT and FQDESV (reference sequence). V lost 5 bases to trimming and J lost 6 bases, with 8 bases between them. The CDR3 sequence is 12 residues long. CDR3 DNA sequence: TGTGCCAGCAGCCCTTGGTTCAATGAGCAGTTCTTC. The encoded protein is CASSPWFNEQFF.

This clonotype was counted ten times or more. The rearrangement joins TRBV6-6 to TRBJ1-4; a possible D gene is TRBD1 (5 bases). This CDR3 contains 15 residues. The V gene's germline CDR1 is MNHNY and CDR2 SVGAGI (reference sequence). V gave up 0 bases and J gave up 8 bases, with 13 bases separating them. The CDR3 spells CASSYSTQGIEKLFF. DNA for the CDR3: TGTGCCAGCAGTTACTCGACTCAGGGTATCGAAAAACTGTTTTTT.

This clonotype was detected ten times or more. CDR3 nucleotide sequence: TGTGCCACCAGCCGCCAAGGGGGGACAGGACCGAATGAGCAGTTCTTC. Protein product: CATSRQGGTGPNEQFF. The gene calls are TRBV15 and TRBJ2-1; 8 bases are shared with TRBD1. The germline V gene encodes CDR1 LNHNV and CDR2 YYDKDF (reference sequence). After removal of 5 bases from V and 7 bases from J, the junction contained 13 bases not matched to a gene. There are 16 residues in the CDR3.

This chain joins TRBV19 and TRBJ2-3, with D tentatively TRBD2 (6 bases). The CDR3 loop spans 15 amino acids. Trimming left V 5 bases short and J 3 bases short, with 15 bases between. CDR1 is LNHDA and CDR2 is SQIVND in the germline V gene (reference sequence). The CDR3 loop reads CASSRPGERTDTQYF. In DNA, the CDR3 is TGTGCCAGTAGTCGGCCGGGAGAACGTACAGATACGCAGTATTTT.

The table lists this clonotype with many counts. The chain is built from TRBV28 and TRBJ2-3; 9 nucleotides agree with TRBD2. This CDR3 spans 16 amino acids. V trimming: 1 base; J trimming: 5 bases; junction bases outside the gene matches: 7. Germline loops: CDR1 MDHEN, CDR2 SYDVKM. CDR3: CASSLFSGGEVDTQYF. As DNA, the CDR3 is TGTGCCAGCAGTTTATTTAGCGGGGGAGAGGTAGATACGCAGTATTTT.

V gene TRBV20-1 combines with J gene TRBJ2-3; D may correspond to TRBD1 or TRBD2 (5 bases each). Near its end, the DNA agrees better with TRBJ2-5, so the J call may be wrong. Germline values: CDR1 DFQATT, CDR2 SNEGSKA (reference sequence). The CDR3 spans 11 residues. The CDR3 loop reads CSALAGETQYF. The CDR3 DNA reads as TGCAGTGCGCTAGCAGGGGAGACCCAGTACTTC.

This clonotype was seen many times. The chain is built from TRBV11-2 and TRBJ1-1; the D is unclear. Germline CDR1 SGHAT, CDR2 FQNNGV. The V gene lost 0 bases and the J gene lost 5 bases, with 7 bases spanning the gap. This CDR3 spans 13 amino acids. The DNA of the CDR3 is TGTGCCAGCAGCTTAGAGGGGAGGACTGAAGCTTTCTTT. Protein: CASSLEGRTEAFF.

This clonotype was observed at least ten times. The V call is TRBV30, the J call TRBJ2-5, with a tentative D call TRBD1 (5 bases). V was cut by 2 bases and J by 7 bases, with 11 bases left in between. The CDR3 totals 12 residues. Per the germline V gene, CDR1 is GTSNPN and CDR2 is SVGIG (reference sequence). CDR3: CAWSQGWGTQYF. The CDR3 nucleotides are TGTGCCTGGAGTCAGGGCTGGGGGACCCAGTACTTC.

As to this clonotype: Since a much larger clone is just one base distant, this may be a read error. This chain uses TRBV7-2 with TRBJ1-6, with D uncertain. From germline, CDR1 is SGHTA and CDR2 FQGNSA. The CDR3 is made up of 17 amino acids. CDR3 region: CASSPSGLSSYNLPLHF. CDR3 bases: TGTGCCAGCAGCCCCTCAGGCCTCAGCTCCTATAATTTACCCCTCCACTTT.

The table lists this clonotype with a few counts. CDR3 sequence (DNA): TGTGCCCACACAGGGAACTCCTACGAGCAGTACTTC. It encodes CAHTGNSYEQYF. V is TRBV2 and J is TRBJ2-7; TRBD1 is a possible D gene (6 bases). The length of the CDR3 is 12 residues. Trimming removed 11 bases from V and 0 bases from J, with 11 bases in between. In germline, CDR1 is SNHLY, CDR2 FYNNEI. Drawing the rest from reference TRBV2 and TRBJ2-7, the complete variable domain is EPEVTQTPSHQVTQMGQEVILRCVPISNHLYFYWYRQILGQKVEFLVSFYNNEISEKSEIFDDQFSVERPDGSNFTLKIRSTKLEDSAMYFCAHTGNSYEQYFGPGTRLTVT.

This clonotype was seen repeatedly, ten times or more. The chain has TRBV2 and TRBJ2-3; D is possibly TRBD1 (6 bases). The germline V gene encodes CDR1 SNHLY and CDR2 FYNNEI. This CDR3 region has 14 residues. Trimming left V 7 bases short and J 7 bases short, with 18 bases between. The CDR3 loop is CASNVQGPANTQYF. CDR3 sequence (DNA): TGTGCCAGCAACGTCCAGGGGCCAGCTAATACGCAGTATTTT.